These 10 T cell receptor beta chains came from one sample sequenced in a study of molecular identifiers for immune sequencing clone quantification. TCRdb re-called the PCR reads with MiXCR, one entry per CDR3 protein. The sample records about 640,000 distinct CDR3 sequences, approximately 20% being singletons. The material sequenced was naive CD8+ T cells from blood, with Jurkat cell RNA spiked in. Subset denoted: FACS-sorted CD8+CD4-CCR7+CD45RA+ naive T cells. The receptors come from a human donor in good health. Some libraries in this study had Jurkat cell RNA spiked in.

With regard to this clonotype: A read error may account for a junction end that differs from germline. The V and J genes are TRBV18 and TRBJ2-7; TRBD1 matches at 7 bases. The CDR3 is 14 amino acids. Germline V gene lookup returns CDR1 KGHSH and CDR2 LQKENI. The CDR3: CASSHRDRIYERYF. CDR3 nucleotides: TGTGCCAGCTCACACCGGGACAGAATCTACGAGCGGTACTTC.

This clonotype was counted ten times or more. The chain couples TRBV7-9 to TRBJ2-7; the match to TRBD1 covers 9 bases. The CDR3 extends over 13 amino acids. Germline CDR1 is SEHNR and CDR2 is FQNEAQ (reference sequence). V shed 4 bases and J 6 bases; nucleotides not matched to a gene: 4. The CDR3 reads CASSSTGGIEQYF. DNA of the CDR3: TGTGCCAGCAGCTCGACAGGGGGAATCGAGCAGTACTTC. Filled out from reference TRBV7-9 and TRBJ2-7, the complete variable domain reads DTGVSQNPRHKITKRGQNVTFRCDPISEHNRLYWYRQTLGQGPEFLTYFQNEAQLEKSRLLSDRFSAERPKGSFSTLEIQRTEQGDSAMYLCASSSTGGIEQYFGPGTRLTVT.

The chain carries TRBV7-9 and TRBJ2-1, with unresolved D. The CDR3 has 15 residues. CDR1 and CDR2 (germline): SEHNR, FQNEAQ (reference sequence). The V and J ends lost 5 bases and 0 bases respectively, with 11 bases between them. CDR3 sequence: CASSKVDPSYNEQFF. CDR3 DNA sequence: TGTGCCAGCAGCAAAGTTGATCCCTCCTACAATGAGCAGTTCTTC.

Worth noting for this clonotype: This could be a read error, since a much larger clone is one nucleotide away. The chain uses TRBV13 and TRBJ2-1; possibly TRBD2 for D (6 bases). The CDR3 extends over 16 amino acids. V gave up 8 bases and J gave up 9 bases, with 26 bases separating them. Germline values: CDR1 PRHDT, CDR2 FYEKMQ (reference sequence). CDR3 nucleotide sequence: TGTGCCAGCGGCAACCTGATGGAGGCGGAGGGCGGTGAGCAGTTCTTC. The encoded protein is CASGNLMEAEGGEQFF.

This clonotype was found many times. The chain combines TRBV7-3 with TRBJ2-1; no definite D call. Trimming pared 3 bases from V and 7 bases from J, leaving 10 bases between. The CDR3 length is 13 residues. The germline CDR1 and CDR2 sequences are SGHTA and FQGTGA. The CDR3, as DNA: TGTGCCAGCAGCTTGGACGGAATTAATGAGCAGTTCTTC. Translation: CASSLDGINEQFF.

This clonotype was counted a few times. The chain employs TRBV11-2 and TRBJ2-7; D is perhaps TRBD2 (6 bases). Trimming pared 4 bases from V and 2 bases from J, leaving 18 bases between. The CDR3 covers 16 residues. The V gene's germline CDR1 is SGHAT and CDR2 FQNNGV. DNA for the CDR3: TGTGCCAGCAGCTCCACCTCGGACTATGGGGCCTACGAGCAGTACTTC. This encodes CASSSTSDYGAYEQYF.

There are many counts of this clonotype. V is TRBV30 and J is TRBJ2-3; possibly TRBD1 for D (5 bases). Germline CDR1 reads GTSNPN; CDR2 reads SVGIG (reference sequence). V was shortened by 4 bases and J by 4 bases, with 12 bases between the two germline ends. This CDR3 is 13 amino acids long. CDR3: CAWNQGNADTQYF. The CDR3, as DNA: TGTGCCTGGAATCAGGGAAACGCAGATACGCAGTATTTT.

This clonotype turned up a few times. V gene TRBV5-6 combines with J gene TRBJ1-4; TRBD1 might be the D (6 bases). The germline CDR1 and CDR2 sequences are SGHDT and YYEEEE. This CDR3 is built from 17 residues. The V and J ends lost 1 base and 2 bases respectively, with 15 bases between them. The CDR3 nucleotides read TGTGCCAGCAGCTTGCGCAGGGGTTCGAATACTAATGAAAAACTGTTTTTT. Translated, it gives CASSLRRGSNTNEKLFF.

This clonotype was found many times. CDR3 sequence (DNA): TGCAGTGCTAGAGGACAGGATGTCGCCGGGGAGCTGTTTTTT. Translated: CSARGQDVAGELFF. The chain employs TRBV20-1 and TRBJ2-2; tentative D call: TRBD1 (6 bases). Trimming removed 1 base from V and 6 bases from J, with 12 bases in between. Germline V gene data show CDR1 as DFQATT and CDR2 as SNEGSKA (reference sequence). This CDR3 region has 14 residues.

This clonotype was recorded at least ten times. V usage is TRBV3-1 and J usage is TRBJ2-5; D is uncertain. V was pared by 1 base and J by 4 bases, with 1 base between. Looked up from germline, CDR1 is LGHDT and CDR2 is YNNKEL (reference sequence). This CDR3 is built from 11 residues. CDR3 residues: CASSQGETQYF. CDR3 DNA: TGTGCCAGCAGCCAAGGAGAGACCCAGTACTTC.